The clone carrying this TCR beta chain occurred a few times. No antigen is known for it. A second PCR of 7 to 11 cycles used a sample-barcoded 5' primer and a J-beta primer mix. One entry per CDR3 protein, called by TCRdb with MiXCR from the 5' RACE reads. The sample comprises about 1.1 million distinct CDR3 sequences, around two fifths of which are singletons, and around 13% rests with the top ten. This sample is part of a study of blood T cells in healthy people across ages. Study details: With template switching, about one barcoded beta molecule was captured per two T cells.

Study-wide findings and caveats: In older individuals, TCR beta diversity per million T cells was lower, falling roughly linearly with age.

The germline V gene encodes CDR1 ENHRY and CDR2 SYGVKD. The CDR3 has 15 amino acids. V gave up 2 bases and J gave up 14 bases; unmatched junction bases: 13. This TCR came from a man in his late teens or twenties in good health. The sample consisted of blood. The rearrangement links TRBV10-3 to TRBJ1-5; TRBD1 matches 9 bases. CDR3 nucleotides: TGTGCCATCAGTGAGCGACAGGACAGGGGTATTTCCAAGCATTTT. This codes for CAISERQDRGISKHF.